The TCR beta chain under discussion was sequenced for a study of tumor and adjacent non-tumor tissue in lung cancer. The template was RNA from unsorted bulk tissue. Study-wide results and limits: Significantly higher TCR diversity was found in tumor than normal lung.

Comments on this clonotype: Its antigen is unidentified. Mismatch with germline at one junction end may stem from a read error.

Germline CDR1 reads SGHAT; CDR2 reads FQDESV (reference sequence). This CDR3 has 15 residues. Three rounds of nested PCR, following a modified ARM-PCR protocol, produced the TCRbeta library. TCRdb passed the multiplex PCR reads through MiXCR, listing each CDR3 protein once. The sample has 200,000 or so distinct CDR3 sequences; 60% to 75% are singletons. The chain carries TRBV11-1 and TRBJ2-2; 7 bases are shared with TRBD1. This TCR came from a man aged 55 to 70 with non-small cell lung cancer. The sequencing input was lung tumor tissue. CDR3 amino acids: CASSQLTGGTGDLFF. In DNA, the CDR3 is TGTGCCAGCAGCCAACTAACTGGCGGCACAGGGGACCTGTTTTTT.